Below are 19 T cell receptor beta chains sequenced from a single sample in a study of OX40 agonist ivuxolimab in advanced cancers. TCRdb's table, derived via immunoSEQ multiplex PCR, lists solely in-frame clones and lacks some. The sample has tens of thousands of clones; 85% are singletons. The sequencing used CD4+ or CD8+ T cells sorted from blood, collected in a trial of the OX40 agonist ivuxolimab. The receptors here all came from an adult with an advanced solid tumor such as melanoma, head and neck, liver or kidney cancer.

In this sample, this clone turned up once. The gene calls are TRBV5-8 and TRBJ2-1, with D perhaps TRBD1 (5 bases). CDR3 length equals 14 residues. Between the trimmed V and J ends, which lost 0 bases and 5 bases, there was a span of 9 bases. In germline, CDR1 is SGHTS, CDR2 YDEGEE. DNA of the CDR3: TGTGCCAGCAGCTTGGGCCGCAGGGACAATGAGCAGTTCTTC. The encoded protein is CASSLGRRDNEQFF.

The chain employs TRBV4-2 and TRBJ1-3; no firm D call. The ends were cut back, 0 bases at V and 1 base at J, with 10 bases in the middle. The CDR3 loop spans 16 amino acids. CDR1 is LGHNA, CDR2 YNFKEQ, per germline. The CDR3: CASSQDGAGSGNTIYF. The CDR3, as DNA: TGTGCCAGCAGCCAAGATGGCGCCGGGTCTGGAAACACCATATATTTT.

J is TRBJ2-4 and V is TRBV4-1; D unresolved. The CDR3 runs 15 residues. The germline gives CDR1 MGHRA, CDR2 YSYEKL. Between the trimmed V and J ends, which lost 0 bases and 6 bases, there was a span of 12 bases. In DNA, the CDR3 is TGCGCCAGCAGCCAAGAATCCCCAACGGGAAACATTCAGTACTTC. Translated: CASSQESPTGNIQYF.

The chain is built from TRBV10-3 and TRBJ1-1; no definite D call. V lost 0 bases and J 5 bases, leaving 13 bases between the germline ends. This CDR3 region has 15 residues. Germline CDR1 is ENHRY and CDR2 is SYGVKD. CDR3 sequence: CAISESGGLGTEAFF. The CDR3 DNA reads TGTGCCATCAGTGAGTCGGGCGGCCTAGGAACTGAAGCTTTCTTT.

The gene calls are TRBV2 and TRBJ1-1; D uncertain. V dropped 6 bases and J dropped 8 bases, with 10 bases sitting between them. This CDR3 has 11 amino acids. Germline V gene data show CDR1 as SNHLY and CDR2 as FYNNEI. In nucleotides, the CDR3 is TGTGCCAGCAGGATTCAACCAGAAGCTTTCTTT. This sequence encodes CASRIQPEAFF.

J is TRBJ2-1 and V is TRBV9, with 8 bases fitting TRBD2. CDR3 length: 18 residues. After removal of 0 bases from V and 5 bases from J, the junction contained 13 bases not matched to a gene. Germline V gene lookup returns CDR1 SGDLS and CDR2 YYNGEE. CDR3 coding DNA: TGTGCCAGCAGCGTAGAGCGTTCAGCGGGAGTTCAGGACAATGAGCAGTTCTTC. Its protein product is CASSVERSAGVQDNEQFF.

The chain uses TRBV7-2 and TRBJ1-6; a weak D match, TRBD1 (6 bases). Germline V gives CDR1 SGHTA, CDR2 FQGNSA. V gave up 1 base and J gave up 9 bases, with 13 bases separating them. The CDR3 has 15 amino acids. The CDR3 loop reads CASSLVAGGLSPLHF. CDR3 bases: TGTGCCAGCAGCTTAGTTGCTGGGGGGCTTTCACCCCTCCACTTT. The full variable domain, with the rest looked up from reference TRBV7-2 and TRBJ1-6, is GAGVSQSPSNKVTEKGKDVELRCDPISGHTALYWYRQSLGQGLEFLIYFQGNSAPDKSGLPSDRFSAERTGGSVSTLTIQRTQQEDSAVYLCASSLVAGGLSPLHFGNGTRLTVT.

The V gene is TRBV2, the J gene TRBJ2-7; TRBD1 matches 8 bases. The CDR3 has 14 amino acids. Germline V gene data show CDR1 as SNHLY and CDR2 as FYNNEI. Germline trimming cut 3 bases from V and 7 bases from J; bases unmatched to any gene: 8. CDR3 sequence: CASSDRGLQREQYV. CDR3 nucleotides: TGTGCCAGCAGTGACAGGGGGCTTCAGAGAGAGCAGTACGTC.

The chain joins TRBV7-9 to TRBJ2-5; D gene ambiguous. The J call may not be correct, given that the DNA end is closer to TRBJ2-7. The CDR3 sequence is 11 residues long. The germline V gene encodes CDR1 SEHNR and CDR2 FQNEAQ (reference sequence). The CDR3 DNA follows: TGTGCCAGCAGCTTAACCGGCGAGCAGTACTTC. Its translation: CASSLTGEQYF.

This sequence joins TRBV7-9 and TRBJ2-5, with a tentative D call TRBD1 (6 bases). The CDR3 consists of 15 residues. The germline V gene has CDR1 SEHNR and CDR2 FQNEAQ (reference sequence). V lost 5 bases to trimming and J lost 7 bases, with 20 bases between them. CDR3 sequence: CASSPISGTRTTQYF. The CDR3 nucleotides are TGTGCCAGCAGCCCCATTTCCGGGACACGGACGACCCAGTACTTC.

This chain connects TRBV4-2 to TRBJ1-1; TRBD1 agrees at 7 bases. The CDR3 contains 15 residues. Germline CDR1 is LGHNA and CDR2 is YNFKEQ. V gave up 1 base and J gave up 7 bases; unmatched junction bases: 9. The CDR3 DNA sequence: TGTGCCAGCAGCCAAGTAGACAGGGAGCTCAATGAAGCTTTCTTT. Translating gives CASSQVDRELNEAFF.

The CDR3 spells CASSLRGTGPYEQYF. CDR3 coding DNA: TGTGCCAGCAGTTTAAGGGGGACAGGGCCCTACGAGCAGTACTTC. This chain connects TRBV27 to TRBJ2-7; 9 nucleotides align to TRBD1. The ends lost 2 bases at V and 2 bases at J; junction bases unmatched: 4. Germline V gene lookup returns CDR1 MNHEY and CDR2 SMNVEV (reference sequence). CDR3 length: 15 amino acids.

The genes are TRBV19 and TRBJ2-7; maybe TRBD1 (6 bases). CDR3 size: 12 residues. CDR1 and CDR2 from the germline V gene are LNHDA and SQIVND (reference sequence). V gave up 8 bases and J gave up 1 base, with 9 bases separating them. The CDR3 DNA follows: TGTGCCAGTGGGGACACATCCTACGAGCAGTACTTC. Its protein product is CASGDTSYEQYF.

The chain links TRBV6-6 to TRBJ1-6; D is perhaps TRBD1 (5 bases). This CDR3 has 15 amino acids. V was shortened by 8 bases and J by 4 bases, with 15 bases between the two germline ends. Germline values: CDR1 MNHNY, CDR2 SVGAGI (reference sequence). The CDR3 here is CASRDSRGYNSPLHF. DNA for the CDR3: TGTGCCAGCCGGGACTCCCGGGGGTATAATTCACCCCTCCACTTT.

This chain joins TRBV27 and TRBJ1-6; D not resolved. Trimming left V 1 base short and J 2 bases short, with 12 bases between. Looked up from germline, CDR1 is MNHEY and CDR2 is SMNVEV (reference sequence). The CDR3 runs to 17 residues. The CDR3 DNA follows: TGTGCCAGCAGTTTATTCCCCGTCGTTACCTATAATTCACCCCTCCACTTT. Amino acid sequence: CASSLFPVVTYNSPLHF.

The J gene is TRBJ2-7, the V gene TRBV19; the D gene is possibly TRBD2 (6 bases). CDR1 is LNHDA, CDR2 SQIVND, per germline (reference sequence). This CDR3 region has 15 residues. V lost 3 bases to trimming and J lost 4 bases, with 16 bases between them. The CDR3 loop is CASSILSGSRYEQYF. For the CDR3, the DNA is TGTGCCAGTAGTATCCTGAGCGGGTCCAGGTACGAGCAGTACTTC.

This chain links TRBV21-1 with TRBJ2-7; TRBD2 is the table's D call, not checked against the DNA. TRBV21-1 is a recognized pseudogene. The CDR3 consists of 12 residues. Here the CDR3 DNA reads TGTGCCACGGGGGGACACAGCTACGAGCAGTACGTC. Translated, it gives CATGGHSYEQYV.

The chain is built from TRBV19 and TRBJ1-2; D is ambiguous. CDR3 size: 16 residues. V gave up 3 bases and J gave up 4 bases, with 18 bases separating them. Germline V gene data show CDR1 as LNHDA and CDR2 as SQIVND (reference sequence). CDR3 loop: CASSMGSGRTAYGYTF. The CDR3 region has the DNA TGTGCCAGTAGTATGGGGTCGGGCCGAACCGCCTATGGCTACACCTTC.

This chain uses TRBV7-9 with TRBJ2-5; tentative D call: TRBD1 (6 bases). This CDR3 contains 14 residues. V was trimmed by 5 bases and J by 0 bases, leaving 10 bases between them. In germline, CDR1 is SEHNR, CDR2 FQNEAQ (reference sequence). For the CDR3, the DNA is TGTGCCAGCAGCAGCACAGGGTACCAAGAGACCCAGTACTTC. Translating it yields CASSSTGYQETQYF.